A single sample is the source of the 7 T cell receptor beta chains below, sequenced in a study of blood T cell repertoires in COVID-19. Measured with immunoSEQ multiplex PCR; TCRdb has only the in-frame clones, and not every one. This table has about 46,000 clones, 85% to 90% appearing once. Sequencing used peripheral blood. These receptors were obtained from a human donor in a cohort sampled during active COVID-19.

The V and J genes are TRBV6-6 and TRBJ1-3, with 10 bases that match TRBD1. J lost 2 bases, V lost 5 bases, and 9 bases had no gene match. The CDR3 runs 17 residues. Germline V CDR1 and CDR2: MNHNY, SVGAGI (reference sequence). The CDR3 sequence: CASSHVRGTGAGNTIYF. The CDR3 DNA reads TGTGCCAGCAGTCATGTAAGGGGGACAGGGGCTGGAAACACCATATATTTT.

This clone was found once. The chain combines TRBV28 with TRBJ1-5; tentative D call: TRBD1 (5 bases). V was shortened by 6 bases and J by 3 bases, with 15 bases between the two germline ends. The CDR3 contains 15 residues. Germline loops: CDR1 MDHEN, CDR2 SYDVKM. CDR3 sequence reads: CASSNAGVDNQPQHF. CDR3 DNA: TGTGCCAGCAGCAATGCGGGGGTCGACAATCAGCCCCAGCATTTT.

The chain couples TRBV30 to TRBJ2-1; TRBD2 matches 11 bases. The germline V gene encodes CDR1 GTSNPN and CDR2 SVGIG (reference sequence). The length of the CDR3 is 14 residues. The trim removed 0 bases at V and 7 bases at J, leaving 2 bases unmatched. In DNA, the CDR3 is TGTGCCTGGAGTGTTAGCGGGAGGGTGAATGAGCAGTTCTTC. Its protein product is CAWSVSGRVNEQFF.

The chain has TRBV3-1 (or the pseudogene TRBV3-2) and TRBJ1-5; tentative D call: TRBD1 (5 bases). The germline V gene encodes CDR1 LGHDT and CDR2 YNNKEL (reference sequence). Trimming left V 4 bases short and J 0 bases short, with 10 bases between. The CDR3 runs to 15 residues. In DNA, the CDR3 is TGTGCCAGCAGCCCCGGACACCTTAGCAATCAGCCCCAGCATTTT. Translation: CASSPGHLSNQPQHF.

This clone appeared a few times. The V and J genes are TRBV5-5 and TRBJ1-1, with D unresolved. The CDR3 consists of 13 residues. Trimming removed 5 bases at V and 0 bases at J, with 8 bases between. Germline CDR1 reads SGHKS; CDR2 reads YYEKEE (reference sequence). For the CDR3, the DNA is TGTGCCAGCAGATTTGACTTGAACACTGAAGCTTTCTTT. This translates into CASRFDLNTEAFF.

The genes are TRBV3-1 (or the pseudogene TRBV3-2) and TRBJ2-7; 7 bases agree with TRBD1. The CDR3 length is 14 residues. Trimming took 0 bases from V and 5 from J; bases not matched to a gene: 4. Germline assignment: CDR1 LGHDT and CDR2 YNNKEL (reference sequence). The CDR3 DNA reads TGTGCCAGCAGCCAAGATGACAGGGCGGACGAGCAGTACTTC. Amino acids: CASSQDDRADEQYF.

The chain combines TRBV6-5 with TRBJ1-6, with 7 positions matching TRBD1. CDR1 is MNHEY, CDR2 SVGAGI, per germline. V lost 5 bases to trimming and J lost 9 bases; unmatched junction nucleotides: 7. This CDR3 has 14 residues. This CDR3 is CASSTGTEVSPLHF. As DNA, the CDR3 is TGTGCCAGCAGTACCGGGACAGAAGTTTCACCCCTCCACTTT.